The clone carrying this T cell receptor (beta chain) was found a few times. Its target is unknown. This specimen belongs to a study of response to subunit inactivated influenza vaccine. Whole-study results and caveats: Only a handful of new T cells, the authors suggested, are recruited with each seasonal influenza vaccination.

The CDR3 spans 14 residues. V gave up 7 bases and J gave up 0 bases, with 9 bases separating them. Germline lookup yields CDR1 MDHEN and CDR2 SYDVKM. TCRdb processed the RT-PCR reads anew with MiXCR; each CDR3 protein has one entry. Of roughly 630,000 distinct CDR3 sequences listed, about 14% are singletons. This material consisted of PBMCs from blood, taken less than 15 days before vaccination. This clonotype originated in a man between 50 and 59 years old who received an inactivated influenza vaccine. The chain employs TRBV28 and TRBJ2-2; D could derive from TRBD1 or TRBD2 (5 bases each). CDR3 protein: CASNSGPNTGELFF. DNA for the CDR3: TGTGCCAGCAACTCGGGACCGAACACCGGGGAGCTGTTTTTT.